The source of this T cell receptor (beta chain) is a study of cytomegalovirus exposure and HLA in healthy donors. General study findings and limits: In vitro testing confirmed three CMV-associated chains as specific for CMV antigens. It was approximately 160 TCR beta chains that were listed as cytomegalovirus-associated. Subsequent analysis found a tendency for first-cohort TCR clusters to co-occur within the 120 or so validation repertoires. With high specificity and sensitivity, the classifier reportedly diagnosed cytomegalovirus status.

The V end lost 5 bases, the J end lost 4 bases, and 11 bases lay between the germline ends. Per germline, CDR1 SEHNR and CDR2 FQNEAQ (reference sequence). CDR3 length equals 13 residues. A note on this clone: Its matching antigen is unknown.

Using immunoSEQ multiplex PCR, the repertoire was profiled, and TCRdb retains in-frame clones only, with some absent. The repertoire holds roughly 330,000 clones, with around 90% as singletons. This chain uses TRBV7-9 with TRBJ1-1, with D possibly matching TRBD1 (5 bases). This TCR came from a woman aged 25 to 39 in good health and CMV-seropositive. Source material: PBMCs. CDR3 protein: CASSTRDGTEAFF. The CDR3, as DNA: TGTGCCAGCAGCACACGGGACGGCACTGAAGCTTTCTTT.